This TCR beta chain comes out of a study of blood T cell repertoires in COVID-19 (dated by TCRdb to 2018 to 2021). Regarding the research as a whole: The collaborator samples originated in the United States, Italy and Spain and spanned the acute and convalescent phases of COVID-19. The material from the prospective study consisted of cDNA or gDNA derived from T cells, B-cell-depleted T cells, or PBMCs. Deeply sampled blood TCRbeta repertoires from subjects exposed to, actively infected with, or recovered from COVID-19 were included in the dataset. The repertoires were released in a freely available public database intended as a resource for research on the immune response to SARS-CoV-2. The samples were drawn from two sources: the first 160 participants of the ongoing ImmuneRACE study, and 1,200 or so subjects contributed by 6 global collaborators. Nearly every sample came with metadata listing a de-identified subject ID, COVID-19 status, age in years and sex. HLA class I and class II types, where available, came from metadata supplied by the sample provider rather than from assay-based typing. What the study reported, not specific to this receptor: How much clinical and demographic metadata was included differed by source and by participant, and the metadata was provided uncurated.

Points on this clone: It lacks a known antigen. No base quality information exists; no much larger clone differs at one position.

TCRbeta CDR3 regions were amplified from genomic DNA using the immunoSEQ Assay, a bias-controlled multiplex PCR. The original pipeline was this. Within the assay, amplification of reference gene primers was used to estimate how many nucleated cells each sample contained. To quantify the absolute abundance of each unique TCRbeta CDR3 rearrangement, sequence reads were collapsed and filtered. Productive Simpson clonality was computed per sample as the square root of Simpson's diversity index over productive rearrangements. Held by TCRdb, this immuneACCESS table contains in-frame sequences only and omits some clones. Under half of the omission traces to an unresolved V gene where checked; the cause of the rest is unknown. For V, J and clone size, that table is used; D and trimming come from the DNA. In this sample the table shows 450,000 or so clones, 89% of which occur a single time. The biggest ten clones account for about 1.6% of the sample.

In Seattle, one collaborating source enrolled patients while the infection was active and tracked those patients longitudinally over the course of disease. Whole blood was collected in K2EDTA tubes by collaborating institutions according to the institutions' own protocols. For TCRbeta analysis, collaborator samples were shipped as frozen whole blood, as isolated PBMCs, or as DNA extracted from either sample type. The receptor was isolated from a woman in her 40s with COVID-19, enrolled during active disease. Sequenced input: peripheral blood.

The bases read TGTGCCAGCAGATACAGCATGAACACTGAAGCTTTCTTT. Its protein reads: CASRYSMNTEAFF. The V and J segments used are TRBV6-5 and TRBJ1-1, with the D segment identity uncertain. V is pared back by 6 bases and J by 0 bases, with 8 bases lying between the germline termini. Counted from cysteine to phenylalanine, this CDR3 has 13 amino acids. Only the CDR3 DNA stays, 39 bases, in frame from base 1. CDR1 is given as MNHEY and CDR2 as SVGAGI, both from the germline V gene.